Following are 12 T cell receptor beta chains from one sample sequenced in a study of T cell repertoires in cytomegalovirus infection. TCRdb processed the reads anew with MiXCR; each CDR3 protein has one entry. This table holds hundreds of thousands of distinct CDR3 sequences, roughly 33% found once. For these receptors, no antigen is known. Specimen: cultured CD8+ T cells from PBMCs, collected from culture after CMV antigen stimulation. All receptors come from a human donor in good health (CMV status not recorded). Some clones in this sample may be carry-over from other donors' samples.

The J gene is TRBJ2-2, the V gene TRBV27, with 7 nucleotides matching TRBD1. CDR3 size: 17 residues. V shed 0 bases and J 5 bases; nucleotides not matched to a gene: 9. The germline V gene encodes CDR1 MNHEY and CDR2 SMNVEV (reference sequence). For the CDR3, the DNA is TGTGCCAGCAGTTTATCCGGGACAGTCTACGGAACCGGGGAGCTGTTTTTT. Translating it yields CASSLSGTVYGTGELFF.

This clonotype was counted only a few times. CDR3: CASLTGASYEQYF. CDR3 coding DNA: TGTGCCAGCCTGACAGGGGCATCGTACGAGCAGTACTTC. The rearrangement uses TRBV6-1 and TRBJ2-7; TRBD1 aligns across 8 bases. The CDR3 has 13 residues. In germline, CDR1 is MNHNS, CDR2 SASEGT. The V segment lost 8 bases and the J segment 4 bases; nucleotides outside the gene matches: 7.

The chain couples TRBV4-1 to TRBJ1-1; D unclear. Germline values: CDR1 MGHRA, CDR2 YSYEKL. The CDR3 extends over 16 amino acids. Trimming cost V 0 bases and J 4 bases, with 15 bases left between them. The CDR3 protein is CASSQDGPVSRTEAFF. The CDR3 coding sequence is TGCGCCAGCAGCCAAGATGGGCCGGTAAGTCGCACTGAAGCTTTCTTT.

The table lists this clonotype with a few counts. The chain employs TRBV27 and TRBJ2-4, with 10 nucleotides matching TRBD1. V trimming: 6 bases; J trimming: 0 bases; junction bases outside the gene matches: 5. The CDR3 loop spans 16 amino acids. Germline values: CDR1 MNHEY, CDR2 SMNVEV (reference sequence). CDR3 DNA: TGTGCCAGCAGCCCGCGACAGGGGGCAGCCAAAAACATTCAGTACTTC. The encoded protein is CASSPRQGAAKNIQYF.

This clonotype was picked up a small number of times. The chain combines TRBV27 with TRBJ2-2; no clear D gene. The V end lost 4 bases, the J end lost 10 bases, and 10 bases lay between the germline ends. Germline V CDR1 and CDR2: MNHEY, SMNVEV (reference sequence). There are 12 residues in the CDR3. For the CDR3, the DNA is TGTGCCAGCAGTTCCCCACCGGCGGAGCTGTTTTTT. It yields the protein CASSSPPAELFF.

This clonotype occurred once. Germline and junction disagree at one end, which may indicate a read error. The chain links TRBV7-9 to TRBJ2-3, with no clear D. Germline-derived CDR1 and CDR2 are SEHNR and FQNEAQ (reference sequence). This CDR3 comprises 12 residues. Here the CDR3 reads CWTSESTDTQYF. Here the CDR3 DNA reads TGCTGGACCTCGGAGAGCACAGATACGCAGTATTTT.

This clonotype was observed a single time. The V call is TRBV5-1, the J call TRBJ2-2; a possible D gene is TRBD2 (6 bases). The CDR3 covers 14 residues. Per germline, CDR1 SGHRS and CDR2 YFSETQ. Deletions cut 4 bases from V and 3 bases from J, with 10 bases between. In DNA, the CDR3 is TGCGCCAGCAGCGGCGGGATTCACACCGGGGAGCTGTTTTTT. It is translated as CASSGGIHTGELFF. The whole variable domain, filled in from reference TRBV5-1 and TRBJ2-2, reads KAGVTQTPRYLIKTRGQQVTLSCSPISGHRSVSWYQQTPGQGLQFLFEYFSETQRNKGNFPGRFSGRQFSNSRSEMNVSTLELGDSALYLCASSGGIHTGELFFGEGSRLTVL.

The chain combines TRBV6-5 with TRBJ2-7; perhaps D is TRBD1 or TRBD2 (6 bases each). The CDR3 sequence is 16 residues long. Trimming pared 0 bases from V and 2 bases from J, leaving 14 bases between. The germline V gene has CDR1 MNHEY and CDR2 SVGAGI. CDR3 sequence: CASSYSRGDPTYEQYF. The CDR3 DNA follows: TGTGCCAGCAGTTACTCGAGGGGGGACCCAACCTACGAGCAGTACTTC.

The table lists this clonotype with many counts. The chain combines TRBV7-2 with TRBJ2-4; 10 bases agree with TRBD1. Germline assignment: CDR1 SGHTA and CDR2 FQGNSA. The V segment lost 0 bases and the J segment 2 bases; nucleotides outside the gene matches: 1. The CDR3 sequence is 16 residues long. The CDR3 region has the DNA TGTGCCAGCAGCTTAGCGGACAGGGGGACCAAAAACATTCAGTACTTC. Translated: CASSLADRGTKNIQYF.

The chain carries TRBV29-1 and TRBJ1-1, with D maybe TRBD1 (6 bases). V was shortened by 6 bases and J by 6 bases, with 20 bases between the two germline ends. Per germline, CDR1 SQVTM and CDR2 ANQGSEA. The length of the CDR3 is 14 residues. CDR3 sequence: CSVYATGVPPEAFF. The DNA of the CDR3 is TGCAGCGTATACGCGACAGGCGTCCCGCCTGAAGCTTTCTTT. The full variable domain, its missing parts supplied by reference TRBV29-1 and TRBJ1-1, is SAVISQKPSRDICQRGTSLTIQCQVDSQVTMMFWYRQQPGQSLTLIATANQGSEATYESGFVIDKFPISRPNLTFSTLTVSNMSPEDSSIYLCSVYATGVPPEAFFGQGTRLTVV.

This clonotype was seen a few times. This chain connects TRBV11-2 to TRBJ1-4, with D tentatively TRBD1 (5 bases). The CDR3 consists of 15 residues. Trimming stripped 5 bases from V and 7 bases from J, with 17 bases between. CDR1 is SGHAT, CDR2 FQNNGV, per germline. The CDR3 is CASSRRGGSFEKLFF. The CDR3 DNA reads TGTGCCAGCAGCCGTCGGGGGGGTTCGTTTGAAAAACTGTTTTTT. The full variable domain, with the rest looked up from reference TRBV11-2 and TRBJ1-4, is EAGVAQSPRYKIIEKRQSVAFWCNPISGHATLYWYQQILGQGPKLLIQFQNNGVVDDSQLPKDRFSAERLKGVDSTLKIQPAKLEDSAVYLCASSRRGGSFEKLFFGSGTQLSVL.

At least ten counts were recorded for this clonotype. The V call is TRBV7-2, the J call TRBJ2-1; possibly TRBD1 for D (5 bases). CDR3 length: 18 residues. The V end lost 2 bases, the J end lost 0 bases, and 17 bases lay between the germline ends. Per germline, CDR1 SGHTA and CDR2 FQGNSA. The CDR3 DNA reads TGTGCCAGCAGCTTACTGGGTCCGGACACCCTCTCCTACAATGAGCAGTTCTTC. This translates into CASSLLGPDTLSYNEQFF. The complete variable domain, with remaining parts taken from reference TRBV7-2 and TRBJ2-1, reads GAGVSQSPSNKVTEKGKDVELRCDPISGHTALYWYRQSLGQGLEFLIYFQGNSAPDKSGLPSDRFSAERTGGSVSTLTIQRTQQEDSAVYLCASSLLGPDTLSYNEQFFGPGTRLTVL.